The source of this TCR beta chain is a study of neurological immune-mediated disorders. The time point denotes: longitudinal time-point 2. Points from the study as a whole: None of the CDR3 amino acid sequences of expanded clones were shared across subjects, and this suggested private repertoires in all groups.

TCRdb re-called the 5' RACE reads with MiXCR, one entry per CDR3 protein. The sample consists of about 80,000 distinct CDR3 sequences, approximately 6% of them appearing once. The V gene's germline CDR1 is MDHEN and CDR2 SYDVKM. The CDR3 totals 12 residues. V lost 10 bases and J lost 5; bases outside the gene matches: 3. This clonotype has ten or more counts. The antigen remains unidentified. This rearrangement joins TRBV28 to TRBJ2-2, with 8 bases that match TRBD2. The sequencing input was PBMCs. The sequence derives from a woman aged 55-75 years with multiple sclerosis. The CDR3 region has the DNA TGTGCCAACGGGGGGGCGACCGGGGAGCTGTTTTTT. Translation: CANGGATGELFF.